This T cell receptor (beta chain) derives from a study of T cells in Graves' hyperthyroidism and ophthalmopathy. This clonotype has only one observation. As yet, its antigen is unknown. Here the CDR3 omits its conserved ending phenylalanine or tryptophan, so a read error is the likely source. It was RNA transcripts that yielded the amplified TCR beta CDR3 regions. HTBI primers were employed in a first-round RT-PCR of the TCR CDR3. Each CDR3 protein is one row after TCRdb ran MiXCR on the multiplex PCR reads. The table records 480,000 or so distinct CDR3 sequences, 35% to 50% of them present only once. Study-wide results and caveats: Among thyroid clonotypes expanded above 0.001, most also appeared in blood.

There are 12 residues in the CDR3. V gave up 2 bases and J gave up 0 bases, with 5 bases separating them. The germline CDR1 and CDR2 sequences are DFQATT and SNEGSKA (reference sequence). Clinical symptoms, serum thyroxine and TRAb, thyroid ultrasound and orbital computed tomography were used for the diagnoses. The rearrangement joins TRBV20-1 to TRBJ2-7; D not resolved. The source of this sequence is an adult woman with Graves' disease, either hyperthyroidism or ophthalmopathy (not recorded which). Material for sequencing was peripheral blood or thyroid tissue (not recorded which). CDR3 loop: CSARRDSYEQYL. The CDR3 DNA follows: TGCAGTGCTAGAAGAGACTCCTACGAGCAGTACCTC.